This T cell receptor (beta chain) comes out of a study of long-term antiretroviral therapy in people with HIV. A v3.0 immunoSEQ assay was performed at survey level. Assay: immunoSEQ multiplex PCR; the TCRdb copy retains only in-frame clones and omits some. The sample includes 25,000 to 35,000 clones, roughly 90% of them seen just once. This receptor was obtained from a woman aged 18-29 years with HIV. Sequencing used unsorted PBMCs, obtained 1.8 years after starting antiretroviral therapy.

The chain's CDR3 is CASSLSAGSGELFF. CDR3 in DNA: TGTGCCAGCAGCTTATCAGCGGGAAGCGGGGAGCTGTTTTTT. The V call is TRBV9, the J call TRBJ2-2; 7 bases are a match to TRBD2. The CDR3 is 14 residues long. After removal of 4 bases from V and 7 bases from J, the junction contained 7 bases not matched to a gene. Germline CDR1 is SGDLS and CDR2 is YYNGEE. Together with reference TRBV9 and TRBJ2-2, the CDR3 gives the full variable domain: DSGVTQTPKHLITATGQRVTLRCSPRSGDLSVYWYQQSLDQGLQFLIQYYNGEERAKGNILERFSAQQFPDLHSELNLSSLELGDSALYFCASSLSAGSGELFFGEGSRLTVL.